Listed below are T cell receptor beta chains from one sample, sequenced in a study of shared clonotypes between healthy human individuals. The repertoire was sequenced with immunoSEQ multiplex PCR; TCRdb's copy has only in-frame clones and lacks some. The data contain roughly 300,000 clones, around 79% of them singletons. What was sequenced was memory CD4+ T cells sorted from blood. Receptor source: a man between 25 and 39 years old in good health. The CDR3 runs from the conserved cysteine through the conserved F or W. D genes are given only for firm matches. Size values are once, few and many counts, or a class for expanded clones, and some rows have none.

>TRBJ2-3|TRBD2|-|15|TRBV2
TGTGCCCGTGGGACTAGCGGAGCTAGCACAGATACGCAGTATTTT
CARGTSGASTDTQYF
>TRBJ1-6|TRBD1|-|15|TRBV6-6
TGTGCCAGCAGTTACCGGACAGGGGGCGGTTCACCCCTCCACTTT
CASSYRTGGGSPLHF
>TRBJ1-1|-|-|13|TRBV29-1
TGCAGCGTTGATTGGGGGGGGAACACTGAAGCTTTCTTT
CSVDWGGNTEAFF
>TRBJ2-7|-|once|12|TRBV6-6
TGTGCCAGCCACGCGAGGTCCTACGAGCAGTACTTC
CASHARSYEQYF
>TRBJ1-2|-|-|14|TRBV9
TGTGCCAGCAGCGTAGGAGGGGAGCGGTATGGCTACACCTTC
CASSVGGERYGYTF
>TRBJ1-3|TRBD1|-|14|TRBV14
TGTGCCAGCAGCTGGGACAGGGGAGGAAACACCATATATTTT
CASSWDRGGNTIYF
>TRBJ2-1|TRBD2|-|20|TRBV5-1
TGCGCCAGCAGCTGGGGGACTAGCGGGAGTTTCTCCAGCTCCTACAATGAGCAGTTCTTC
CASSWGTSGSFSSSYNEQFF
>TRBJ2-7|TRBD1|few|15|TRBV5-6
TGTGCCAGCAGCTTGGGGTTGGGACAGGACTACGAGCAGTACTTC
CASSLGLGQDYEQYF
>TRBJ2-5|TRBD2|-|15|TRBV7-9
TGTGCCAGCAGCGAAGGGACTAGCGGGAGGGAGACCCAGTACTTC
CASSEGTSGRETQYF
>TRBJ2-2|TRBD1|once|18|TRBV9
TGTGCCAGCAGCGTAGGCTCAGGGGGCGGAAGGAACACCGGGGAGCTGTTTTTT
CASSVGSGGGRNTGELFF
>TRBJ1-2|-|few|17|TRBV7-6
TGTGCCAGCAGCTTAGCACCCCCACAGGCAAGGAACTATGGCTACACCTTC
CASSLAPPQARNYGYTF
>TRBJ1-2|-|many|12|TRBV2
TGTGCCAGCGAGGGGGGGCGCCTTGGCTACACCTTC
CASEGGRLGYTF
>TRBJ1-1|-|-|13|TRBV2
TGTGCCAGCAACATGGGACGCATAGGTGAAGCTTTCTTT
CASNMGRIGEAFF
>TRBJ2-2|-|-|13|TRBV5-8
TGTGCCAGCAGCTTGTTCAGAACCGGGGAGCTGTTTTTT
CASSLFRTGELFF
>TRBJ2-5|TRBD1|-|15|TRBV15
TGTGCCACCAGCAGTCTGACAGGGGATCGGGAGACCCAGTACTTC
CATSSLTGDRETQYF
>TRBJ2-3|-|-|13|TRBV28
TGTGCCAGTGGTCCCGGGAGCACAGATACGCAGTATTTT
CASGPGSTDTQYF
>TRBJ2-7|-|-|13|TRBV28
TGTGCCAGCAGTCTACTCCAGGGTTACGAGCAGTACTTC
CASSLLQGYEQYF
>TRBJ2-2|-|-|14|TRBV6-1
TGTGCCAGCAGGGAAGGGGCTTCAGCCGGGGAGCTGTTTTTT
CASREGASAGELFF
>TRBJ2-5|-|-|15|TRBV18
TGTGCCAGCTCACCACAAACCGGACGGGACGCGACCCAGTACTTC
CASSPQTGRDATQYF
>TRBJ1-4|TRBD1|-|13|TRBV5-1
TGCGCCAGCAGCCAGGGGGCAGGGGAAAAACTGTTTTTT
CASSQGAGEKLFF
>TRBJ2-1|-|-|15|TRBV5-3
TGTGCCTGTCTTTGGGGAGCTAGCTCCTACAATGAGCAGTTCTTC
CACLWGASSYNEQFF
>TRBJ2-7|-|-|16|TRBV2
TGTGCCAGCAGTGAACAGGCCCTTTGGAACGACTACGAGCAGTACTTC
CASSEQALWNDYEQYF
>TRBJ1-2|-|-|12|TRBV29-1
TGCAGCGCCGCGGCAGGGGCCTATGGCTACACCTTC
CSAAAGAYGYTF
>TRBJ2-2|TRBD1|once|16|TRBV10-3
TGTGCCATCAGCACACGGGACAGGGGACTCGCCGGGGAGCTGTTTTTT
CAISTRDRGLAGELFF
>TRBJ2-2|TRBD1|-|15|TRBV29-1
TGCAGCGTTGAAGCAGGGACAGGTTATACCGGGGAGCTGTTTTTT
CSVEAGTGYTGELFF
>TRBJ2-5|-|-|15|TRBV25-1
TGTGCCAGCAGTCCCTCAGCAGGGTGGGGGCAGACCCAGTACTTC
CASSPSAGWGQTQYF
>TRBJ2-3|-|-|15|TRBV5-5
TGTGCCAGCAGCTTACGACTAGGCTTTGGGGATACGCAGTATTTT
CASSLRLGFGDTQYF
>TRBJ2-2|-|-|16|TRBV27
TGTGCCAGCAGTCCCATACAGGTGACGAACACCGGGGAGCTGTTTTTT
CASSPIQVTNTGELFF
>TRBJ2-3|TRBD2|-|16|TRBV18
TGTGCCAGCTCACCATCTAGCGGGAGGGCCGCAGATACGCAGTATTTT
CASSPSSGRAADTQYF
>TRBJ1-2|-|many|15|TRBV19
TGTGCCAGTAGTTTCCAGCTACAGACTAACTATGGCTACACCTTC
CASSFQLQTNYGYTF
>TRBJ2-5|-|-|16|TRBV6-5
TGTGCCAGCAGTTACTCGCAGATAGCGGCCCAAGAGACCCAGTACTTC
CASSYSQIAAQETQYF
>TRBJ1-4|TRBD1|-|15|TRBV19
TGTGCCAGTAGACCCCGGGGACAGGGGTACGAAAAACTGTTTTTT
CASRPRGQGYEKLFF